The next 11 T cell receptor beta chains were all read from a single sample in a study of cytomegalovirus exposure and HLA in healthy donors. PCR primers comprised 60 Vbeta and 13 Jbeta primers. Profiled with immunoSEQ multiplex PCR; TCRdb holds only in-frame clones, not every one. The table lists approximately 110,000 clones, around 77% of them singletons. The sequenced sample consisted of PBMCs. The receptors were sampled from a woman aged 25 to 39 in good health and CMV-seropositive.

The chain's CDR3 is CASSLESGNTEAFF. The CDR3 coding sequence is TGTGCCAGCAGCTTAGAGAGTGGGAACACTGAAGCTTTCTTT. The chain uses TRBV11-2 and TRBJ1-1, with D unclear. The CDR3 has 14 amino acids. V shed 0 bases and J shed 1 base, with 6 bases lying between them. Per the germline V gene, CDR1 is SGHAT and CDR2 is FQNNGV.

This chain links TRBV18 with TRBJ2-1; 14 nucleotides line up with TRBD2. Per germline, CDR1 KGHSH and CDR2 LQKENI. This CDR3 spans 15 amino acids. J was trimmed by 6 bases and V by 2 bases; bases with no gene match: 0. Here the CDR3 reads CASSPGTSGSNEQFF. CDR3 nucleotides: TGTGCCAGCTCACCAGGGACTAGCGGGAGCAATGAGCAGTTCTTC.

V and J are TRBV5-4 and TRBJ2-1; 11 bases are a match to TRBD2. The germline CDR1 and CDR2 sequences are SGHNT and YYREEE (reference sequence). The V segment lost 1 base and the J segment 8 bases; nucleotides outside the gene matches: 2. The CDR3 extends over 14 amino acids. CDR3 amino acids: CASSLPSGRYEQFF. CDR3 DNA: TGTGCCAGCAGCTTGCCTAGCGGGAGGTATGAGCAGTTCTTC.

The chain employs TRBV7-9 and TRBJ1-1; D ambiguous. Germline V gene sequence: CDR1 SEHNR, CDR2 FQNEAQ (reference sequence). The CDR3 extends over 17 amino acids. The V end lost 1 base, the J end lost 1 base, and 16 bases lay between the germline ends. CDR3 in amino acids: CASSLGVNGQTNTEAFF. CDR3 DNA: TGTGCCAGCAGCTTAGGAGTGAATGGGCAGACGAACACTGAAGCTTTCTTT.

This clone showed up just a few times. One junction end disagrees with the germline gene, perhaps due to a read error. This chain joins TRBV7-7 and TRBJ2-3; D uncertain. CDR3 length: 14 amino acids. The germline gives CDR1 SSHAT, CDR2 FNYEAQ (reference sequence). This CDR3 is CASSFRLGTDTQYF. CDR3 nucleotides: TGTGCTAGCAGCTTTAGGCTAGGCACAGATACGCAGTATTTT. Supplemented by reference TRBV7-7 and TRBJ2-3, the full variable domain reads GAGVSQSPRYKVTKRGQDVTLRCDPISSHATLYWYQQALGQGPEFLTYFNYEAQPDKSGLPSDRFSAERPEGSISTLTIQRTEQRDSAMYRCASSFRLGTDTQYFGPGTRLTVL.

V and J are TRBV11-3 and TRBJ2-7; 8 bases match TRBD1. The V gene's germline CDR1 is SGHNT and CDR2 YENEEA. The V gene end was trimmed by 5 bases and the J gene end by 2 bases; junction bases not matched to a gene: 17. This CDR3 has 18 residues. The CDR3 nucleotides read TGTGCCAGCAGCCGCATTTACGATCGGACAGGGAAAACCTACGAGCAGTACTTC. It is translated as CASSRIYDRTGKTYEQYF.

The V and J genes are TRBV28 and TRBJ1-1, with TRBD1 matching over 9 bases. V lost 5 bases to trimming and J lost 8 bases; unmatched junction nucleotides: 6. The CDR3 loop spans 13 amino acids. Germline loops: CDR1 MDHEN, CDR2 SYDVKM. The CDR3 loop reads CASSQTGGREAFF. The DNA of the CDR3 is TGTGCCAGCAGTCAGACAGGGGGTCGAGAAGCTTTCTTT.

The chain carries TRBV29-1 and TRBJ1-4, with 8 bases that match TRBD1. The V gene's germline CDR1 is SQVTM and CDR2 ANQGSEA. The trim removed 3 bases at V and 4 bases at J, leaving 4 bases unmatched. CDR3 length equals 14 residues. As DNA, the CDR3 is TGCAGCGTTGACAGTGGACAGGGTAATGAAAAACTGTTTTTT. Amino acid sequence: CSVDSGQGNEKLFF.

This clone was seen only a few times. The chain employs TRBV5-5 and TRBJ1-2, with a tentative D call TRBD1 (5 bases). CDR1 SGHKS and CDR2 YYEKEE come from the germline V gene (reference sequence). The CDR3 runs to 14 residues. V was clipped by 2 bases and J by 3 bases, with 11 bases between them. CDR3 in amino acids: CASSFEGEHYGYTF. In nucleotides, the CDR3 is TGTGCCAGCAGCTTTGAAGGGGAACACTATGGCTACACCTTC.

The chain employs TRBV9 and TRBJ2-3, with 9 bases matching TRBD2. This CDR3 is 14 amino acids long. V was pared by 7 bases and J by 0 bases, with 3 bases of the junction left unmatched. Germline loops: CDR1 SGDLS, CDR2 YYNGEE. CDR3 region: CASGLAGSTDTQYF. The CDR3 DNA reads TGTGCCAGCGGGCTAGCGGGGAGCACAGATACGCAGTATTTT.

CDR3 sequence: CASSYGRGNTEAFF. The DNA for the CDR3 is TGTGCCAGTAGTTACGGGAGGGGGAACACTGAAGCTTTCTTT. This rearrangement joins TRBV19 to TRBJ1-1, with D perhaps matching TRBD1 (5 bases). This CDR3 spans 14 amino acids. Germline V CDR1 and CDR2: LNHDA, SQIVND (reference sequence). V lost 5 bases and J 1 base, leaving 11 bases between the germline ends.